This entry lists 9 T cell receptor beta chains sequenced from one sample in a study of blood T cell repertoires in COVID-19. Assay: immunoSEQ multiplex PCR; the TCRdb copy retains only in-frame clones and omits some. The sample holds about 51,000 clones, nearly 90% seen once. Material: peripheral blood. The receptors were gathered from a man aged 50 to 60 with active COVID-19.

In DNA, the CDR3 is TGTGCCAGCAGTGAATCACTGACAAGAAGTAACTATGGCTACACCTTC. It specifies CASSESLTRSNYGYTF. The V gene is TRBV2, the J gene TRBJ1-2, with D unresolved. Trimming removed 2 bases from V and 1 base from J, with 14 bases in between. CDR1 and CDR2 (germline): SNHLY, FYNNEI. CDR3 size: 16 residues.

The chain combines TRBV7-2 with TRBJ2-3; 10 nucleotides match TRBD2. The CDR3 contains 16 residues. Germline-derived CDR1 and CDR2 are SGHTA and FQGNSA. The V gene end was trimmed by 0 bases and the J gene end by 6 bases; junction bases not matched to a gene: 6. In DNA, the CDR3 is TGTGCCAGCAGCTTAGCGGTTCTAGCGGGAGTGGATACGCAGTATTTT. The encoded protein is CASSLAVLAGVDTQYF.

The rearrangement joins TRBV14 to TRBJ1-2; D is unclear. This CDR3 has 15 amino acids. CDR1 and CDR2 (germline): SGHDN, FVKESK. V was clipped by 4 bases and J by 6 bases, with 18 bases between them. The CDR3: CASSRVPGTMDGYTF. CDR3 in DNA: TGTGCCAGCAGCCGAGTACCGGGAACCATGGATGGCTACACCTTC.

This clone has more than one count but fewer than ten. V gene TRBV7-9 combines with J gene TRBJ1-2; TRBD1 matches 7 bases. The length of the CDR3 is 15 residues. J gave up 0 bases and V 5 bases, and 6 bases lay outside the gene matches. CDR1 is SEHNR, CDR2 FQNEAQ, per germline (reference sequence). The CDR3 spells CASSRAGTANYGYTF. CDR3 nucleotide sequence: TGTGCCAGCAGCCGCGCCGGGACAGCTAACTATGGCTACACCTTC.

This rearrangement joins TRBV6-5 to TRBJ2-5; 7 positions agree with TRBD1. J was trimmed by 5 bases and V by 6 bases; bases with no gene match: 9. The CDR3 sequence is 14 residues long. Germline V gives CDR1 MNHEY, CDR2 SVGAGI. CDR3 sequence reads: CASRATGSPETQYF. The DNA of the CDR3 is TGTGCCAGCAGAGCGACAGGGTCCCCCGAGACCCAGTACTTC.

The J gene is TRBJ2-3, the V gene TRBV6-2 or TRBV6-3; TRBD2 matches 12 bases. Germline trimming cut 6 bases from V and 3 bases from J; bases unmatched to any gene: 13. The germline gives CDR1 MNHEY, CDR2 SVGEGT. The CDR3 is made up of 18 amino acids. The CDR3 nucleotides read TGTGCCAGCAGCCTCGGACTAGCGGGGTCTGCTGGTACAGATACGCAGTATTTT. It specifies CASSLGLAGSAGTDTQYF.

V and J are TRBV6-4 and TRBJ1-2; D is unclear. The germline V and J ends were trimmed by 5 bases and 10 bases, with 20 bases remaining between them. Germline assignment: CDR1 MRHNA and CDR2 SNTAGT. The CDR3 loop spans 14 amino acids. The CDR3 DNA reads TGTGCCAGCAGTTTCCTTTTTGAGATGACTGACTACACCTTC. This codes for CASSFLFEMTDYTF.

The genes are TRBV2 and TRBJ2-2, with 10 bases fitting TRBD1. This CDR3 contains 15 residues. Germline trimming cut 3 bases from V and 8 bases from J; bases unmatched to any gene: 6. Looked up from germline, CDR1 is SNHLY and CDR2 is FYNNEI. The CDR3 coding sequence is TGTGCCAGCAGTGAGGGACAGGGGTTTACTGGGGAGCTGTTTTTT. Its protein product is CASSEGQGFTGELFF. The entire variable domain, with the rest obtained from reference TRBV2 and TRBJ2-2, is as follows: EPEVTQTPSHQVTQMGQEVILRCVPISNHLYFYWYRQILGQKVEFLVSFYNNEISEKSEIFDDQFSVERPDGSNFTLKIRSTKLEDSAMYFCASSEGQGFTGELFFGEGSRLTVL.

This rearrangement joins TRBV12-3 or TRBV12-4 to TRBJ2-1, with unresolved D. The V and J ends lost 10 bases and 0 bases respectively, with 10 bases between them. This CDR3 has 13 amino acids. CDR3 sequence: CATLRFSYNEQFF. The CDR3 DNA follows: TGTGCCACCCTGAGATTCTCCTACAATGAGCAGTTCTTC.